This T cell receptor beta chain was recovered during a study of blood T cell repertoires in COVID-19. Per the study methods: Estimation of nucleated cell counts relied on the amplification of reference gene primers. Repertoires were generated with immunoSEQ multiplex PCR, while TCRdb's copy carries only in-frame clones and drops some. V and J calls and clone size come straight from that table; D and trimming were deduced from the DNA. The sample contains about 130,000 clones, around 87% of which appear only once. This CDR3 contains 14 residues. Per germline, CDR1 MNHEY and CDR2 SVGAGI. The V and J ends lost 4 bases and 4 bases respectively, with 13 bases between them.

The V call is TRBV6-5, the J call TRBJ1-1; D remains ambiguous. The TCR was taken from a woman aged 55-70 years with acute or convalescent COVID-19. Sequencing was performed on peripheral blood. The CDR3: CASSSSRPGTEAFF. In nucleotides, the CDR3 is TGTGCCAGCAGTTCAAGTCGTCCAGGCACTGAAGCTTTCTTT.